Sequencing of this T cell receptor beta chain was carried out in a study of T cells in women clearing cervical HPV infection (dated by TCRdb to about 2018). Concerning the study at large: The cases were over 20 women with histologically confirmed HPV16-related CIN3 or worse, and 2 of these cases were invasive cancers. In the parent cohort, around 9,900 women aged 18 or older were enrolled in Guanacaste, Costa Rica, during about 1993 to 1995 and then followed for 7 to 8 years. Blood from cases was collected at the visit where the lesion was first found, while blood from controls was collected once the infection could no longer be detected. An exploratory proof-of-principle case-control study, nested within the Guanacaste HPV Natural History Study in Costa Rica, was conducted to compare TCR repertoires across cervical HPV16 outcomes. Cases and controls were matched on age within five years and on year of sample collection. Since only a few of the women had HLA typing available, the possibility that HLA type was acting as a confounder could not be ruled out. Controls were more than 20 women whose single incident HPV16 infection cleared within 12 months without precancer or cancer developing. Among cases, blood sampling came a median of roughly 150 days after lesion detection, with an interquartile range of about 90 to 220 days. Cases had a median age of approximately 34 years and controls had a median age of approximately 38, with no significant differences in baseline characteristics. As quality controls, five blinded duplicates were added to each group, bringing the total to roughly 60 samples made up of around 50 participants and approximately 10 replicates.

TCR beta CDR3 regions were amplified by multiplex PCR from an average of approximately 1,200 ng genomic DNA per sample using the immunoSEQ assay. To correct primer bias, the assay used a complete synthetic TCR repertoire to set an amplification baseline. The amplicons were sequenced using the Illumina platform. The paper's data handling went like this. Error correction of the sequences involved clustering with frequency ratios plus a modified nearest-neighbor algorithm, after which the sequences were analyzed in the immunoSEQ Analyzer using IMGT gene definitions. At each rarefaction depth, TCR richness and evenness were averaged across 20 rarefaction repeats, and any sample with fewer sequences than the depth was left out. Wilcoxon rank sum tests with FDR correction were used to compare relative abundances of V, D and J genes between the groups. For the blinded duplicates, the intraclass correlation was 95% to 96% for TCR richness and averaged roughly 79% across about 66 gene segments. In TCRdb, the immuneACCESS table is reduced to in-frame sequences with V and J assigned. These tables do not hold every clone; where another copy was compared, an unresolved V gene accounts for under half, and the others remain unexplained. V and J calls and clone size follow that table, whereas D and trimming were derived from the DNA. The table of this sample itemizes roughly 20,000 clones. Of the sample, about 4.6% falls within the top ten clones.

Every participant had a single incident cervical HPV16 infection, and women with prevalent HPV16 infections were excluded. Cervical HPV DNA was detected with MY09/MY11 PCR, and genotyping was done with dot-blot hybridization. Roughly 15 mL of heparinized blood was centrifuged, after which the buffy coat was aliquoted, frozen at -30 degrees C, and then stored at -80 degrees C. QIAGEN kits were used to extract genomic DNA from the buffy coat specimens. From cysteine to phenylalanine, the CDR3 is 15 amino acids long. Shown are 36 bases from within the CDR3, in frame from base 1. Clipping removes 1 base from V and 2 bases from J, with 4 as the unmatched junction base count. CDR1 MNHNS and CDR2 SASEGT were looked up in the germline V gene. With respect to this clone: No cognate antigen has been identified for it. The sequence runs out 3 residues before the end of the CDR3; the remainder is reconstructed from the germline J gene.

Results and caveats for the whole study, not just this receptor: T-cell numbers per sample were unknown, so richness differences could reflect varying T-cell content rather than repertoire biology. Lower TRBV6-7 relative abundance was observed in cases than in controls (roughly 0.12% versus 0.15%; Bonferroni P = 0.0008). The cross-sectional design could not show whether associations preceded infection or resulted from it; effector/memory subsets and HPV-specific T cells were not isolated. By combining richness with V gene abundances, random forest classifiers separated cases from controls with an estimated AUC of just over 0.8. Significantly higher TCR repertoire richness was observed in CIN3+ cases than in controls across sequencing depths, whereas no difference in evenness was found.

The receptor was isolated from a woman between 18 and 75 years old with a cervical HPV16 infection that either progressed to CIN3+ or cleared (not recorded which). The rearranged segments are TRBV6-1 and TRBJ2-7; the central 8 bases match TRBD2. Sequencing input: blood buffy coat. CDR3 DNA (partial): TGTGCCAGCAGTGAAGAGATCGGGGGGGCCTACGAG. Protein translation: CASSEEIGGAYE. The CDR3 in full is CASSEEIGGAYEQYF.